This TCR beta chain was recovered during a study of blood T cell repertoires in COVID-19. In germline, CDR1 is MNHEY, CDR2 SVGAGI. This CDR3 spans 16 amino acids. The junction had 7 bases not matched to a gene; V was cut back by 1 base and J by 2 bases. The protocol was immunoSEQ multiplex PCR, while the TCRdb copy is restricted to in-frame clones and leaves out a portion. The data contain about 360,000 clones, approximately 87% of them singletons. This TCR came from a man between 35 and 55 years old in a cohort exposed to, infected with or recovered from COVID-19 (not recorded which). The chain joins TRBV6-5 to TRBJ2-7, with 8 bases identical to TRBD1. Material: PBMCs or T cells enriched from blood (not recorded which). CDR3 sequence: CASSYYGTGITYEQYF. The DNA of the CDR3 is TGTGCCAGCAGTTACTATGGGACAGGTATAACCTACGAGCAGTACTTC.